This T cell receptor (beta chain) was identified in a study of early T cells in non-severe SARS-CoV-2 infection. Study-wide context: Sequencing used unsorted whole-blood bulk RNA, so chains lack pairing. Overall study results and limits: VDJdb matching skewed toward anti-spike CD8 responses, missing private and CD4 specificities.

The protocol attached unique molecular identifiers to individual cDNA molecules. TCRdb itself ran the 5' RACE reads through MiXCR, one entry per CDR3 protein. The profile covers 70,000 to 95,000 distinct CDR3 sequences, with 7.5% to 10% appearing a single time and approximately 5% taken by the ten largest. Trimming cost V 5 bases and J 6 bases, with 11 bases left between them. The CDR3 contains 13 residues. Germline CDR1 is SNHLY and CDR2 is FYNNEI. As to this clonotype: Its cognate antigen is unknown.

The specimen sequenced was whole blood. V is TRBV2 and J is TRBJ2-1; perhaps TRBD1 as D (6 bases). This TCR came from an adult who was a healthcare worker with PCR-confirmed SARS-CoV-2 infection or an uninfected control (not recorded which). The CDR3, as DNA: TGTGCCAGCAGTTTGGACAGCGGCAATGAGCAGTTCTTC. The encoded protein is CASSLDSGNEQFF.